The entry below gives a single T cell receptor (beta chain) sequence along with its context. The antigen is unknown. This entry comes from a study of spatial heterogeneity in lung cancer. As for the study in general: A strong correlation was found between TCR transcript counts in tumor regions and a T cell module score derived from matched bulk RNA-seq.

TCRdb re-called the 5' RACE reads with MiXCR, one entry per CDR3 protein. The sample yields roughly 17,000 distinct CDR3 sequences, approximately 6.2% seen once. Study-level results: Counts of expanded alpha and beta TCRs within tumors tracked the tumor nonsynonymous mutation count.

The time point: sample taken at primary tumor resection. Samples came from 72 TRACERx patients with untreated early-stage lung cancer. Unsorted tumor, nontumor lung tissue or cryopreserved PBMC supplied the whole RNA. The source was lung tumor tissue, collected at surgery. This receptor was taken from a female donor with early-stage non-small cell lung cancer.

The CDR3 nucleotides are TGTGCCAGCTCACGTAGCGGGGGGATGAACACCGGGGAGCTGTTTTTT. This translates into CASSRSGGMNTGELFF. The V gene is TRBV18, the J gene TRBJ2-2, with 10 bases that match TRBD2. The V gene's germline CDR1 is KGHSH and CDR2 LQKENI. The length of the CDR3 is 16 residues. The junction had 3 bases not matched to a gene; V was cut back by 4 bases and J by 1 base.